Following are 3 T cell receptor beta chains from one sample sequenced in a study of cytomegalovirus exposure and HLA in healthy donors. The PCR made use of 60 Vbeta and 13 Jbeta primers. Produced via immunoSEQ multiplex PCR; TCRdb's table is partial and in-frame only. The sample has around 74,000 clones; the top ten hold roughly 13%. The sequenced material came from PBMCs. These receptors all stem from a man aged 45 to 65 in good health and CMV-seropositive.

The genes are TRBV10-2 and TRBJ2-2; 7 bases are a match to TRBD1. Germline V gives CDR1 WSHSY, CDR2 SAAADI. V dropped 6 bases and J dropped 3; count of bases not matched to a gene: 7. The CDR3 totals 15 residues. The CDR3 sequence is CASRGGQGYTGELFF. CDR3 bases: TGCGCCAGCAGAGGGGGCCAGGGATACACCGGGGAGCTGTTTTTT.

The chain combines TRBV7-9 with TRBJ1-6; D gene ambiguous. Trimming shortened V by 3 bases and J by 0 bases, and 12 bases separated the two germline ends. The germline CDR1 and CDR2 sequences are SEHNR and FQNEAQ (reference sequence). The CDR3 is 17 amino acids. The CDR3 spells CASSFSVPSSYNSPLHF. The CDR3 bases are TGTGCCAGCAGCTTTTCGGTGCCGAGCTCCTATAATTCACCCCTCCACTTT.

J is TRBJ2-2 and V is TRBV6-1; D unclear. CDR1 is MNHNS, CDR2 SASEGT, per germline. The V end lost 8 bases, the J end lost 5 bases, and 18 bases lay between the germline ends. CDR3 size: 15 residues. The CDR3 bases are TGTGCCAGCCACCTCGAGCCCCTAAGAACCGGGGAGCTGTTTTTT. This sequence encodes CASHLEPLRTGELFF.